This TCR beta chain was found in a study of technical replicates of blood from four donors (dated by TCRdb to between 2016 and 2019). Turning to this clone: What this receptor recognizes is not known. Base qualities were left out, and no much larger clone turns up one base away.

Library creation used the immunoSEQ multiplex PCR assay. TCRdb took over this immuneACCESS table, retaining in-frame rearrangements with V and J assigned. Such tables are incomplete; in checked studies, under half of the missing clones stem from an unresolved V gene, and the remainder is unexplained. The sample has tens of thousands of clones on record, 85% to 95% of them singletons. Jointly, the top ten make up 0.25% of the sample. For CDR1 and CDR2, the germline V gene lists MDHEN and SYDVKM. CDR3 length: 15 amino acids, cysteine to phenylalanine. CDR3 DNA is the only sequence kept; it has 45 bases, read in frame from the first base. For this chain, trimming is 6 bases at the V end and 3 bases at the J end, and the number of junction bases without a gene match is 8.

Sequencing was performed on T cells isolated from PBMCs. This sequence uses TRBV28 and TRBJ1-5; TRBD1 lines up with 7 middle nucleotides. This clonotype originated in a human donor in good health. The nucleotides are TGTGCCAGCAGACCATATGGGACAGTCAATCAGCCCCAGCATTTT. This is translated as CASRPYGTVNQPQHF. Reference TRBV28 and TRBJ1-5 proteins supply the regions before and after the CDR3; the full variable domain is: DVKVTQSSRYLVKRTGEKVFLECVQDMDHENMFWYRQDPGLGLRLIYFSYDVKMKEKGDIPEGYSVSREKKERFSLILESASTNQTSMYLCASRPYGTVNQPQHFGDGTRLSIL.